The 10 T cell receptor beta chains reported below all come from one sample, sequenced in a study of T cells after yellow fever vaccination. From the 5' RACE reads, TCRdb called clonotypes with MiXCR, one entry per CDR3 protein. The repertoire includes around 610,000 distinct CDR3 sequences, roughly 12% of them detected once, and roughly an eighth sits in the top ten. The starting material was PBMCs, obtained on the day of the yellow fever booster vaccination. The receptor source for this set is a man aged 30-40 years who received the YFV17D yellow fever vaccine.

The genes are TRBV29-1 and TRBJ2-7, with D perhaps matching TRBD2 (5 bases). Germline V lookup: CDR1 SQVTM, CDR2 ANQGSEA. The CDR3 sequence is 14 residues long. V gave up 5 bases and J gave up 7 bases, with 21 bases separating them. The CDR3 nucleotides read TGCAGCGTTTTTCCCCCCCTAGCCGGTGGGGAGCAGTACTTC. As protein: CSVFPPLAGGEQYF.

In its sample, this clonotype was seen a few times. The CDR3 here is CATQDLSTGTDTQYF. The CDR3 DNA sequence: TGTGCCACCCAGGACCTTTCGACGGGCACAGATACGCAGTATTTT. The chain recombines TRBV12-3 or TRBV12-4 with TRBJ2-3; D gene uncertain. The CDR3 is 15 amino acids. The ends were cut back, 10 bases at V and 1 base at J, with 18 bases in the middle.

This clonotype was counted only a few times. The chain combines TRBV6-5 with TRBJ2-2, with 14 bases lining up with TRBD2. From germline, CDR1 is MNHEY and CDR2 SVGAGI. J gave up 7 bases and V 4 bases, and 5 bases lay outside the gene matches. The CDR3 loop spans 16 amino acids. In nucleotides, the CDR3 is TGTGCCAGCAGTTGGGGGACTAGCGGGAGTGGCGGGGAGCTGTTTTTT. Translated: CASSWGTSGSGGELFF.

The CDR3 DNA follows: TGTGCCAGTAGTAGAGCCCAGACTAGCGGGAGGGCGAGTGAGCAGTTCTTC. It is translated as CASSRAQTSGRASEQFF. This chain links TRBV19 with TRBJ2-1; TRBD2 agrees at 14 bases. This CDR3 comprises 17 residues. Trimming cost V 4 bases and J 9 bases; bases outside gene matches: 11. Looked up from germline, CDR1 is LNHDA and CDR2 is SQIVND (reference sequence). Complete variable domain (other parts from reference TRBV19 and TRBJ2-1): DGGITQSPKYLFRKEGQNVTLSCEQNLNHDAMYWYRQDPGQGLRLIYYSQIVNDFQKGDIAEGYSVSREKKESFPLTVTSAQKNPTAFYLCASSRAQTSGRASEQFFGPGTRLTVL.

The gene calls are TRBV30 and TRBJ1-6; D is perhaps TRBD1 (5 bases). The CDR3 totals 14 residues. CDR1 GTSNPN and CDR2 SVGIG come from the germline V gene (reference sequence). Between the trimmed V and J ends, which lost 0 bases and 7 bases, there was a span of 10 bases. CDR3 region: CAWSVSGRNSPLHF. The CDR3 coding sequence is TGTGCCTGGAGTGTCTCAGGGAGGAATTCACCCCTCCACTTT. The whole variable domain, remainder taken from reference TRBV30 and TRBJ1-6, is SQTIHQWPATLVQPVGSPLSLECTVEGTSNPNLYWYRQAAGRGLQLLFYSVGIGQISSEVPQNLSASRPQDRQFILSSKKLLLSDSGFYLCAWSVSGRNSPLHFGNGTRLTVT.

V usage is TRBV5-1 and J usage is TRBJ2-2, with 7 bases that match TRBD2. The CDR3 is 16 amino acids. The J segment lost 5 bases and the V segment lost 4 bases, leaving 11 bases of the junction unmatched. Germline V gives CDR1 SGHRS, CDR2 YFSETQ. The CDR3 loop is CASSLGAGVDTGELFF. The CDR3 coding sequence is TGCGCCAGCAGCCTAGGGGCGGGAGTGGATACCGGGGAGCTGTTTTTT. Full variable domain (remainder filled in from reference TRBV5-1 and TRBJ2-2): KAGVTQTPRYLIKTRGQQVTLSCSPISGHRSVSWYQQTPGQGLQFLFEYFSETQRNKGNFPGRFSGRQFSNSRSEMNVSTLELGDSALYLCASSLGAGVDTGELFFGEGSRLTVL.

In its sample, this clonotype was seen a few times. This chain uses TRBV9 with TRBJ2-1; D not certain. This CDR3 is built from 13 residues. The germline V and J ends were trimmed by 3 bases and 5 bases, with 9 bases remaining between them. Per germline, CDR1 SGDLS and CDR2 YYNGEE. The CDR3 loop is CASSAPVHNEQFF. The DNA for the CDR3 is TGTGCCAGCAGCGCCCCGGTCCACAATGAGCAGTTCTTC.

This clonotype has ten or more counts. The chain employs TRBV7-2 and TRBJ1-6; D gene ambiguous. CDR1 and CDR2 (germline): SGHTA, FQGNSA. Trimming stripped 3 bases from V and 10 bases from J, with 7 bases between. CDR3 length equals 12 residues. CDR3 coding DNA: TGTGCCAGCAGCTTGGGTAACTCACCCCTCCACTTT. Protein sequence: CASSLGNSPLHF. Together with reference TRBV7-2 and TRBJ1-6, the CDR3 gives the full variable domain: GAGVSQSPSNKVTEKGKDVELRCDPISGHTALYWYRQSLGQGLEFLIYFQGNSAPDKSGLPSDRFSAERTGGSVSTLTIQRTQQEDSAVYLCASSLGNSPLHFGNGTRLTVT.

This chain links TRBV20-1 with TRBJ2-1; TRBD2 is a possible D gene (7 bases). Germline V CDR1 and CDR2: DFQATT, SNEGSKA (reference sequence). V was clipped by 6 bases and J by 12 bases, with 21 bases between them. The CDR3 runs 13 residues. The CDR3 reads CSAVLGGEVGQFF. CDR3 DNA: TGCAGTGCGGTACTAGGGGGGGAAGTTGGGCAGTTCTTC.

This clonotype was counted only a few times. DNA for the CDR3: TGTGCCAGCAGCCAAGGCTTGCCTAGCGGGAGGGCCACGTATAATGAGCAGTTCTTC. Protein: CASSQGLPSGRATYNEQFF. The chain combines TRBV3-1 with TRBJ2-1, with 12 positions matching TRBD2. Trimming removed 1 base from V and 7 bases from J; junction bases left unmatched: 14. The CDR3 loop spans 19 amino acids. Germline CDR1 reads LGHDT; CDR2 reads YNNKEL (reference sequence).